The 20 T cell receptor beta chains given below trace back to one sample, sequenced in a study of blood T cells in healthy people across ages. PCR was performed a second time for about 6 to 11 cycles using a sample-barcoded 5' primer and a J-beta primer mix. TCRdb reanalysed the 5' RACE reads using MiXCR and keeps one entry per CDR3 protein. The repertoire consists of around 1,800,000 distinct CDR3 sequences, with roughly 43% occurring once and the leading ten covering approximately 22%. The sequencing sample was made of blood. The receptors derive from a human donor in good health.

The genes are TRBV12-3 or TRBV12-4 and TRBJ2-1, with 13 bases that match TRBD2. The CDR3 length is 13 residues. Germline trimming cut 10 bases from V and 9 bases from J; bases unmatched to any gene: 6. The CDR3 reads CATVGLAGTEQFF. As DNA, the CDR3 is TGTGCCACCGTGGGACTAGCGGGGACTGAGCAGTTCTTC.

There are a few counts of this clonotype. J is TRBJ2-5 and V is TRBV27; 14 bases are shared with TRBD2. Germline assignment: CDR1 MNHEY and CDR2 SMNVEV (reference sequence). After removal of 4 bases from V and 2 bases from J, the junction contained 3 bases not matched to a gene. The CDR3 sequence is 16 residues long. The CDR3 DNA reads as TGTGCCAGCAGTTGGACTAGCGGGGGGCGACAAGAGACCCAGTACTTC. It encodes CASSWTSGGRQETQYF.

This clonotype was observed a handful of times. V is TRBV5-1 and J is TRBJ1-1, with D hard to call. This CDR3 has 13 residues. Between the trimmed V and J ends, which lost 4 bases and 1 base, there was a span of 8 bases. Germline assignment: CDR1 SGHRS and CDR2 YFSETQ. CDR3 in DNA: TGCGCCAGCAGCCCCGTGGAGAACACTGAAGCTTTCTTT. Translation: CASSPVENTEAFF.

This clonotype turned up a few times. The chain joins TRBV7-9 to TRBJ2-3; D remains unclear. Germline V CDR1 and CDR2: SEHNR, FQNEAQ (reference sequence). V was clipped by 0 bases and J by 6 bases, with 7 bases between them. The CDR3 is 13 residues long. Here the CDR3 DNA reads TGTGCCAGCAGCTTAGCCCCCGCGGATACGCAGTATTTT. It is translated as CASSLAPADTQYF.

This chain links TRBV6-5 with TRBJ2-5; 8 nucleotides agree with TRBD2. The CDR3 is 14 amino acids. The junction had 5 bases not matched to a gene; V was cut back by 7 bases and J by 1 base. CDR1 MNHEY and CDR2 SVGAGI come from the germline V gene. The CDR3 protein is CASNERGTQETQYF. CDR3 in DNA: TGTGCCAGCAATGAGCGGGGGACCCAAGAGACCCAGTACTTC.

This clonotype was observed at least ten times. The chain's CDR3 is CASSQDETNYEQYF. In nucleotides, the CDR3 is TGCGCCAGCAGCCAAGACGAGACAAACTACGAGCAGTACTTC. This chain uses TRBV4-1 with TRBJ2-4; D gene uncertain. The end of the DNA aligns better with TRBJ2-7, so the J call may be wrong. This CDR3 contains 14 residues. CDR1 and CDR2 (germline): MGHRA, YSYEKL.

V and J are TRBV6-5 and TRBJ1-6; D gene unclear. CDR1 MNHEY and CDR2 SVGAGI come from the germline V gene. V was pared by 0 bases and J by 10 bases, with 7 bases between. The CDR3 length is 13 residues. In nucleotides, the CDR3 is TGTGCCAGCAGTTACTCCGGAGAATCACCCCTCCACTTT. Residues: CASSYSGESPLHF.

For the CDR3, the DNA is TGTGCCAGCAGTTCACTCGGACAGGGGAGGGTAGACACTGAAGCTTTCTTT. The encoded protein is CASSSLGQGRVDTEAFF. The J gene is TRBJ1-1, the V gene TRBV6-2 or TRBV6-3; 9 bases agree with TRBD1. The CDR3 spans 17 residues. CDR1 and CDR2 (germline): MNHEY, SVGEGT. The J segment lost 3 bases and the V segment lost 4 bases, leaving 12 bases of the junction unmatched.

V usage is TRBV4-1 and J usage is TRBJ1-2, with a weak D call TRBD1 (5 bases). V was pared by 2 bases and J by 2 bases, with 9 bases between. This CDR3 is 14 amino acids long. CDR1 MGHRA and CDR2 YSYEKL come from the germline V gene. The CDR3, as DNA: TGCGCCAGCAGCCAACCTAGACAGAACTATGGCTACACCTTC. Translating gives CASSQPRQNYGYTF.

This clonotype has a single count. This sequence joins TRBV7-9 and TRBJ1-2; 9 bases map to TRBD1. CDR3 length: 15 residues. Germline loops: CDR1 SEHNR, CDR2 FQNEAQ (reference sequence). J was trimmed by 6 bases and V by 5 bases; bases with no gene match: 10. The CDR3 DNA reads TGTGCCAGCAGCGGTAGTGATAGGACAGGGGATGGCTACACCTTC. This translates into CASSGSDRTGDGYTF.

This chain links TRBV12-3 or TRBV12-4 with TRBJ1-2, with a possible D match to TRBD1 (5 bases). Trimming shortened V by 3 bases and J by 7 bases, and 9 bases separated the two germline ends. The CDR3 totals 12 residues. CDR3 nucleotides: TGTGCCAGCAGTTTTGCTAGGGGTGGCTACACCTTC. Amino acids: CASSFARGGYTF.

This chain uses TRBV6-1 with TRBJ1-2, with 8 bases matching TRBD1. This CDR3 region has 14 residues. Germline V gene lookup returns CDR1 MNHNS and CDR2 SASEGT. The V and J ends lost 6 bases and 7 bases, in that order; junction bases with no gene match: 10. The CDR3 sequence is CASREGRGLGGYTF. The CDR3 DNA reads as TGTGCCAGCAGGGAGGGCAGGGGGCTAGGTGGCTACACCTTC.

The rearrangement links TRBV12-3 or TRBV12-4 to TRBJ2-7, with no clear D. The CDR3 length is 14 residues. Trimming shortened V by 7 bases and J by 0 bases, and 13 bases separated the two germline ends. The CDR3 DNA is TGTGCCAGCACCGAAGGACGGATCTCCTACGAGCAGTACTTC. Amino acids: CASTEGRISYEQYF.

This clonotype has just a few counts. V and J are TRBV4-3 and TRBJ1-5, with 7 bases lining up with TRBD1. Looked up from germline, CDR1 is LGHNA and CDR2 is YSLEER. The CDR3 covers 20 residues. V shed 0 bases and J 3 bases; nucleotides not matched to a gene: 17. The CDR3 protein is CASSQDPQTGGQLNNQPQHF. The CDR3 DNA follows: TGCGCCAGCAGCCAAGACCCTCAGACCGGGGGACAGCTTAACAATCAGCCCCAGCATTTT.

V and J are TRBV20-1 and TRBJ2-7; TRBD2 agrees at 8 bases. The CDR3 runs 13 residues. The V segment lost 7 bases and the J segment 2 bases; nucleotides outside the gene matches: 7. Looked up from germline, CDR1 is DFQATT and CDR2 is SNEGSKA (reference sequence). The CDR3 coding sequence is TGCAGTGTTCTAGCGGGTGCAGCCTACGAGCAGTACTTC. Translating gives CSVLAGAAYEQYF.

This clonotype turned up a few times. In nucleotides, the CDR3 is TGCGCCAGCAGCTCCCCCCTCCGGGAGGACTATGGCTACACCTTC. Translation: CASSSPLREDYGYTF. The chain carries TRBV5-1 and TRBJ1-2, with D uncertain. V lost 3 bases to trimming and J lost 3 bases, with 15 bases between them. In germline, CDR1 is SGHRS, CDR2 YFSETQ. CDR3 length equals 15 residues.

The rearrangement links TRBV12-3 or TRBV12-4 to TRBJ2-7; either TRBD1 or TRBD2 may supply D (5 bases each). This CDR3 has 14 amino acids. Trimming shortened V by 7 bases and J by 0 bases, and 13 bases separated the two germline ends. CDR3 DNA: TGTGCCAGCACCGGGGACCCTCACTCCTACGAGCAGTACTTC. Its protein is CASTGDPHSYEQYF.

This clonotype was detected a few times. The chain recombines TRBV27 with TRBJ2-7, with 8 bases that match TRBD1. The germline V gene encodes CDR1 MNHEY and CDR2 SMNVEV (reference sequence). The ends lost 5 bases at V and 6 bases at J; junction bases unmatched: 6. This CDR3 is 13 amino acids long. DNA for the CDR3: TGTGCCAGCAGTAGAGCCACAGGGGGCGAGCAGTACTTC. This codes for CASSRATGGEQYF.

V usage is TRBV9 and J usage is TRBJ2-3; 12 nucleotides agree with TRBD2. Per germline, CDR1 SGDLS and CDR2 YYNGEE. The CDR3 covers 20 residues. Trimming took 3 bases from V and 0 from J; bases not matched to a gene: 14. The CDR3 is CASSAGLVTSGRPSTDTQYF. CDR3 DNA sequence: TGTGCCAGCAGCGCAGGTTTGGTGACTAGCGGGAGACCTAGCACAGATACGCAGTATTTT.

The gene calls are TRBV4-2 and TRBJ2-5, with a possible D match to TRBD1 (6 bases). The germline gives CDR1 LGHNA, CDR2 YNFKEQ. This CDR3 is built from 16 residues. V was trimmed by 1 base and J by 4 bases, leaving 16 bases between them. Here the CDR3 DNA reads TGTGCCAGCAGCCAAGGAGGGGGTGGGCGGACAGAGACCCAGTACTTC. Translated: CASSQGGGGRTETQYF.